Listed here are 3 T cell receptor beta chains from one sample, sequenced in a study of CD8+ T cells in alopecia areata. It was cDNA, reverse transcribed from extracted RNA, that served as the sequencing template. Assay: immunoSEQ multiplex PCR; the TCRdb copy retains only in-frame clones and omits some. The sample contains about 210,000 clones, 66% of which appear only once. Treatment: oral pan-JAK inhibitor, 5-10 mg twice daily. This material consisted of CD4+ T cells sorted from blood, taken at approximately week 45, from a patient treated with tofacitinib. These receptor sequences come from a human donor with alopecia areata.

This sequence joins TRBV29-1 and TRBJ1-4; 9 bases align to TRBD1. Germline loops: CDR1 SQVTM, CDR2 ANQGSEA. The CDR3 contains 13 residues. V was pared by 7 bases and J by 3 bases, with 3 bases of the junction left unmatched. The CDR3 is CSARTGANEKLFF. The CDR3 DNA reads TGCAGCGCCCGGACAGGGGCTAATGAAAAACTGTTTTTT.

The rearrangement joins TRBV7-9 to TRBJ1-5; unclear D gene. The CDR3 totals 15 residues. V was clipped by 6 bases and J by 2 bases, with 14 bases between them. Germline assignment: CDR1 SEHNR and CDR2 FQNEAQ (reference sequence). The CDR3 region has the DNA TGTGCCAGCAGTCGATCGACGGATGGCAATCAGCCCCAGCATTTT. Translated, it gives CASSRSTDGNQPQHF.

The chain employs TRBV23-1 and TRBJ2-2; 7 nucleotides match TRBD1. TRBV23-1 is known as an ORF, though its function is uncertain. This CDR3 region has 14 residues. V shed 6 bases, J shed 7 bases, and the junction held 8 bases outside the gene matches. CDR3 in amino acids: CASRDRVKIGELFF. The DNA for the CDR3 is TGCGCCAGCAGAGACAGGGTTAAGATCGGGGAGCTGTTTTTT.